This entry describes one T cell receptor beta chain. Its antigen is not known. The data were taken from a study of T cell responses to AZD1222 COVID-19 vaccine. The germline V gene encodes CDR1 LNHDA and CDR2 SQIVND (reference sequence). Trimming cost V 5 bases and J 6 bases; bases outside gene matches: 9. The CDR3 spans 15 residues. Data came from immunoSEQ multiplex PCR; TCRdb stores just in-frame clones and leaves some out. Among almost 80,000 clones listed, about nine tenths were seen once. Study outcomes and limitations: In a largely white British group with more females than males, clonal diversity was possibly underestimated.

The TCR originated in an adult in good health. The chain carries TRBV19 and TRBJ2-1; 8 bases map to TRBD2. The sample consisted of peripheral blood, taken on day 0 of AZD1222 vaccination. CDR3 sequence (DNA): TGTGCCAGTAGTCTTCGAGCGGGAGTATCCAATGAGCAGTTCTTC. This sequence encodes CASSLRAGVSNEQFF.